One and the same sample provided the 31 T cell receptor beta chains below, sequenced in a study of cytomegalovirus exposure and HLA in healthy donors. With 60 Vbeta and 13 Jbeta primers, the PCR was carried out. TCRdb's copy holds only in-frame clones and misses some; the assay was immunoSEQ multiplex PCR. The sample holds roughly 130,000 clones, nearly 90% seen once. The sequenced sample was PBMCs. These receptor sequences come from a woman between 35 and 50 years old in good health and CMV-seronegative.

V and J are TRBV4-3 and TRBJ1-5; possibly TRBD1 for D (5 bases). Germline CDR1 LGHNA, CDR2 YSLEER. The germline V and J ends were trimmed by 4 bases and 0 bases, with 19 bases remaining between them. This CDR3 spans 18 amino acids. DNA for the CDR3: TGCGCCAGCAGCCCCAATACAGGATCAGGCTATAGCAATCAGCCCCAGCATTTT. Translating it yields CASSPNTGSGYSNQPQHF.

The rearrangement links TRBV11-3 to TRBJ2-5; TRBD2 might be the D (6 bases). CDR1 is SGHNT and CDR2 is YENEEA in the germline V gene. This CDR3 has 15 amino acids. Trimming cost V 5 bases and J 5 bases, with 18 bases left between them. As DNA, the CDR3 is TGTGCCAGCAGCCCCCGTATCGGGGCGGGGGAGACCCAGTACTTC. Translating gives CASSPRIGAGETQYF. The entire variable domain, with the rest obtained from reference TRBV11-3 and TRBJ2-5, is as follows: EAGVVQSPRYKIIEKKQPVAFWCNPISGHNTLYWYLQNLGQGPELLIRYENEEAVDDSQLPKDRFSAERLKGVDSTLKIQPAELGDSAVYLCASSPRIGAGETQYFGPGTRLLVL.

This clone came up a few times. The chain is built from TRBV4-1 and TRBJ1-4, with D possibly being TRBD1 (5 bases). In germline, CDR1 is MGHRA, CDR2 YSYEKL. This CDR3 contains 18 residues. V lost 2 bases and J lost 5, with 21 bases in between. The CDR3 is CASSQFLFVTGLNEKLFF. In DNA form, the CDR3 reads TGCGCCAGCAGCCAATTTCTGTTTGTTACAGGTCTAAATGAAAAACTGTTTTTT.

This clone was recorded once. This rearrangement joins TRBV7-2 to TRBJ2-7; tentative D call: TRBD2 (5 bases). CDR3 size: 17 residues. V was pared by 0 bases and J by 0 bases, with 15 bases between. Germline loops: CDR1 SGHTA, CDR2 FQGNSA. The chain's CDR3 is CASSLAQSSPSSYEQYF. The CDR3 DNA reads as TGTGCCAGCAGCTTAGCGCAATCTAGCCCTAGCTCCTACGAGCAGTACTTC.

The CDR3 bases are TGTGCCAGCAGCCTCGACATCGACACCGGGGAGCTGTTTTTT. Its translation: CASSLDIDTGELFF. The V gene is TRBV5-4, the J gene TRBJ2-2; D not resolved. Between the trimmed V and J ends, which lost 4 bases and 3 bases, there was a span of 10 bases. There are 14 residues in the CDR3. CDR1 is SGHNT and CDR2 is YYREEE in the germline V gene (reference sequence).

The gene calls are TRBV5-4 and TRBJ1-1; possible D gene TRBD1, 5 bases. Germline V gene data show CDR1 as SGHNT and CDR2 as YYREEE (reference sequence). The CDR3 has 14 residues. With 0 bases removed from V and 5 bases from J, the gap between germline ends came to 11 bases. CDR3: CASSLEAGSTEAFF. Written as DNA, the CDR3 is TGTGCCAGCAGCTTGGAAGCAGGGTCAACTGAAGCTTTCTTT.

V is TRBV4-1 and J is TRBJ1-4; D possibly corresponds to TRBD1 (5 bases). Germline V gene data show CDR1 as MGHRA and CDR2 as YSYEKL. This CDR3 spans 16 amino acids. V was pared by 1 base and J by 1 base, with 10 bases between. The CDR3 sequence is CASSQARGVTNEKLFF. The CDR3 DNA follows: TGCGCCAGCAGCCAAGCTAGGGGTGTAACTAATGAAAAACTGTTTTTT.

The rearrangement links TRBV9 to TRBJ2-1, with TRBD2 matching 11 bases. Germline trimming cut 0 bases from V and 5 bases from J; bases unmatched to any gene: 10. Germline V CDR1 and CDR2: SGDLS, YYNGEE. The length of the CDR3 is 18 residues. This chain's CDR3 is CASSVVRTSGPGHNEQFF. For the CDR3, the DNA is TGTGCCAGCAGCGTAGTGCGGACTAGCGGGCCGGGACACAATGAGCAGTTCTTC.

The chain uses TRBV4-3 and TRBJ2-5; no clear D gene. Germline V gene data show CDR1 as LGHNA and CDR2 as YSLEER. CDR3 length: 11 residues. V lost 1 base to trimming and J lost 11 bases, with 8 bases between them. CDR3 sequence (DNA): TGCGCCAGCAGCCAAGGAGTTAGACAGTACTTC. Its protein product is CASSQGVRQYF.

As DNA, the CDR3 is TGTGCCAGCAGTCAGACCGGCGGGCAGTACTTC. Protein product: CASSQTGGQYF. The chain employs TRBV2 and TRBJ2-7, with D hard to call. V was trimmed by 5 bases and J by 9 bases, leaving 11 bases between them. This CDR3 region has 11 residues. Germline-derived CDR1 and CDR2 are SNHLY and FYNNEI.

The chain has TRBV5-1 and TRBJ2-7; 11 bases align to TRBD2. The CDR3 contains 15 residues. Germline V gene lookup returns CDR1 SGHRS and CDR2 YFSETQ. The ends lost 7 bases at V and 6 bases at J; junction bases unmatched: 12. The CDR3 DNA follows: TGCGCCAGCTCCCCGCTAGCGGGAGGAACGGGCGAGCAGTACTTC. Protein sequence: CASSPLAGGTGEQYF.

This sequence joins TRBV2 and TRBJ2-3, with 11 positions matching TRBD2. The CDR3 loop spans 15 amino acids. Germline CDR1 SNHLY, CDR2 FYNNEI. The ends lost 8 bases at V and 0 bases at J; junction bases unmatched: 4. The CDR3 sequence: CASSRLAGSTDTQYF. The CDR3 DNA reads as TGTGCCAGCTCACGACTAGCGGGGAGCACAGATACGCAGTATTTT.

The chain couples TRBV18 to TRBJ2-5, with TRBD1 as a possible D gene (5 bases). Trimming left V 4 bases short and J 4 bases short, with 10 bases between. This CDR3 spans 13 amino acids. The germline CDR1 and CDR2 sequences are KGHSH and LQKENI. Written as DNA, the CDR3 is TGTGCCAGCTCACTAAGTAGGGGAGAGACCCAGTACTTC. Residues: CASSLSRGETQYF.

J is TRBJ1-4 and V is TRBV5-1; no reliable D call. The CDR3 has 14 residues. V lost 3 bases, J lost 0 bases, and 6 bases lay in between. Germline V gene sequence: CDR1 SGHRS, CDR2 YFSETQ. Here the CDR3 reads CASSSTATNEKLFF. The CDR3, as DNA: TGCGCCAGCAGCTCGACTGCAACTAATGAAAAACTGTTTTTT.

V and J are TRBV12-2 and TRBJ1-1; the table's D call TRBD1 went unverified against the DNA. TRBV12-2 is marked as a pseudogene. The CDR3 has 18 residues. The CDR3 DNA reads TGTGCAAGTCGTCCAGCTTCGGGCAGGGGGGATCCGGACACTGAAGCTTTCTTT. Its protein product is CASRPASGRGDPDTEAFF.

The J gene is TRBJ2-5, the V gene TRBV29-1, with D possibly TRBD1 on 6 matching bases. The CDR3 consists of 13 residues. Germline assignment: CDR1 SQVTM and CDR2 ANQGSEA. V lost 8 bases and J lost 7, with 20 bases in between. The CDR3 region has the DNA TGCAGCTCCTCCCGGACAGAAAAGGGGACCCAGTACTTC. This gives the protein CSSSRTEKGTQYF.

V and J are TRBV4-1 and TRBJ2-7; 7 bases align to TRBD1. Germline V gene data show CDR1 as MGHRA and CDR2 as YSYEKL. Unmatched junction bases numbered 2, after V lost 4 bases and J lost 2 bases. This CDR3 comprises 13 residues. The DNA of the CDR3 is TGCGCCAGCAGCCTGGACAGGACCTACGAGCAGTACTTC. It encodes CASSLDRTYEQYF.

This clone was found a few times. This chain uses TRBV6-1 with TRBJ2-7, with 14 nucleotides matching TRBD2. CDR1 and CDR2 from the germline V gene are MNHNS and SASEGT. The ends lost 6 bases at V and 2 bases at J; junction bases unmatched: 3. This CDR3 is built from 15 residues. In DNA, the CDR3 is TGTGCCAGCAGGTCGGGACTAGCGGGAGCCTACGAGCAGTACTTC. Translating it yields CASRSGLAGAYEQYF.

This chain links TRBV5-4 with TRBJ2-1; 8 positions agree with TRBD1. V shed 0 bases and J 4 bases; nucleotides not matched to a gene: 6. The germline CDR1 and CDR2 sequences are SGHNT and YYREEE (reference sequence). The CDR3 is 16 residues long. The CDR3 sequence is CASSLGQGRFYNEQFF. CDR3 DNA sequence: TGTGCCAGCAGCTTGGGACAGGGGAGGTTTTACAATGAGCAGTTCTTC.

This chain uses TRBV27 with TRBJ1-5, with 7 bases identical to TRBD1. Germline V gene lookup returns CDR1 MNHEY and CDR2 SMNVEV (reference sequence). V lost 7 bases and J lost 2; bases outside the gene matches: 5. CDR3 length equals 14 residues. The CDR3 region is CASKRQGGNQPQHF. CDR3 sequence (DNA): TGTGCCAGCAAGAGACAGGGAGGCAATCAGCCCCAGCATTTT.

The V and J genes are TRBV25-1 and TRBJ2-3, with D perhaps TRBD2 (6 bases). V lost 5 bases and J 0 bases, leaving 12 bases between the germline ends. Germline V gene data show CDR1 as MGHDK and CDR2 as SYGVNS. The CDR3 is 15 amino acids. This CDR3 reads CASSRDLPSTDTQYF. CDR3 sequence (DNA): TGTGCCAGCAGTAGGGACTTGCCTAGCACAGATACGCAGTATTTT.

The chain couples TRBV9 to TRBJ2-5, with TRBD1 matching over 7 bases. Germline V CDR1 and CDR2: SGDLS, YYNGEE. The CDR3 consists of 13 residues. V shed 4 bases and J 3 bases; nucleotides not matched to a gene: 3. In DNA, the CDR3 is TGTGCCAGCAGCCTCGGACAGGAAGAGACCCAGTACTTC. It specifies CASSLGQEETQYF.

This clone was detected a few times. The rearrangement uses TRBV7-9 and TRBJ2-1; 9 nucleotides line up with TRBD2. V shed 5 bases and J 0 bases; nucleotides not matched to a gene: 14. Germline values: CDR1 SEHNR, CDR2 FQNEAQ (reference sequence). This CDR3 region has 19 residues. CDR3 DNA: TGTGCCAGCAGCCCGCGTGACCCTAGCGGGAAGAGCTCCTACAATGAGCAGTTCTTC. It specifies CASSPRDPSGKSSYNEQFF.

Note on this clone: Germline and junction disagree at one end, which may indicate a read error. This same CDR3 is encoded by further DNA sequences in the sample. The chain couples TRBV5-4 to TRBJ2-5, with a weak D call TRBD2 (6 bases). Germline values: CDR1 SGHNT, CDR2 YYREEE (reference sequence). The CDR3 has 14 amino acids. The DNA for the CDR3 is TGCGCCAGCAGCTGGGAGGCTTTCCAAGAGACCCAGTACTTC. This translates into CASSWEAFQETQYF.

CDR3 bases: TGTGCCAGCAGCCAAACTAGCGGGAGAGCCTACGAGCAGTACTTC. It translates to CASSQTSGRAYEQYF. The chain uses TRBV7-2 and TRBJ2-7, with 11 bases lining up with TRBD2. Per germline, CDR1 SGHTA and CDR2 FQGNSA. The CDR3 is 15 residues long. Losses at the gene ends were 5 bases for V and 2 bases for J; bases not matched to a gene: 5.

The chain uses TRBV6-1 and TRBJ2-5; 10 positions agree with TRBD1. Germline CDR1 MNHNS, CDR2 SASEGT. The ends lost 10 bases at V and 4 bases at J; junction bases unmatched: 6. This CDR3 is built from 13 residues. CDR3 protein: CATTTGGVETQYF. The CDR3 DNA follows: TGTGCCACCACGACAGGGGGCGTAGAGACCCAGTACTTC.

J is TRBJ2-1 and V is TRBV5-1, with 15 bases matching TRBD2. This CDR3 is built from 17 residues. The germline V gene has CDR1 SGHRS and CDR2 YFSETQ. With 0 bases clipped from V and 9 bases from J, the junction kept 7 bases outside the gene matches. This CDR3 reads CASSLVGAGLAGGEQFF. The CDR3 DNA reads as TGCGCCAGCAGCTTGGTAGGGGCGGGACTAGCGGGAGGTGAGCAGTTCTTC.

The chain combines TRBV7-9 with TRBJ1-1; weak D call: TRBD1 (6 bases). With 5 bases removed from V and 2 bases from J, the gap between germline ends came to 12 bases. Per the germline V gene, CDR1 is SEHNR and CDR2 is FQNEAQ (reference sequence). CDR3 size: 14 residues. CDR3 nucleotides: TGTGCCAGCAGCCCCAGGGGTGGAAACACTGAAGCTTTCTTT. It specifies CASSPRGGNTEAFF.

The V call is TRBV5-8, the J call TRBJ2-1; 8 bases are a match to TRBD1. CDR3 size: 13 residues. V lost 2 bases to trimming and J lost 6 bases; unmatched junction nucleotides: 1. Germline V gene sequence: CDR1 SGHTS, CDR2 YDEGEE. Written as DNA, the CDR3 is TGTGCCAGCAGCTTCGACAGGGGCAATGAGCAGTTCTTC. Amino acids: CASSFDRGNEQFF. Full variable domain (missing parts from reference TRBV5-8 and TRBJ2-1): EAGVTQSPTHLIKTRGQQATLRCSPISGHTSVYWYQQALGLGLQFLLWYDEGEERNRGNFPPRFSGRQFPNYSSELNVNALELEDSALYLCASSFDRGNEQFFGPGTRLTVL.

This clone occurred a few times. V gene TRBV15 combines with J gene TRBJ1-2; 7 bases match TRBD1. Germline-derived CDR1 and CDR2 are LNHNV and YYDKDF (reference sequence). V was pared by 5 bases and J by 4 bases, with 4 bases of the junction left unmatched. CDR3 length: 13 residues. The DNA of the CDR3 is TGTGCCACCAGCGAGGACAGGATCTATGGCTACACCTTC. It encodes CATSEDRIYGYTF.

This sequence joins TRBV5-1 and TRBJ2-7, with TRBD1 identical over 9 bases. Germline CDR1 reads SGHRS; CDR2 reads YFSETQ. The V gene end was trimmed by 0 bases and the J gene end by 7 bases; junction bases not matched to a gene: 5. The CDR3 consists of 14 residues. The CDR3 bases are TGCGCCAGCAGCTTGGTGGGACAGGGTATTGAGCAGTACTTC. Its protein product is CASSLVGQGIEQYF.